The TCR beta chain under discussion was sequenced for a study of T cells after yellow fever vaccination. Study-level points and caveats: FACS-sorted repertoires might harbor abundant contaminating clonotypes from the bulk population. The secondary response was weaker but peaked faster, day 5 versus 15. Although most clonotypes did not, a small share appeared in both CD4 and CD8 compartments.

As regards this clonotype: Its antigen remains unidentified.

CDR3 length: 13 amino acids. Trimming left V 1 base short and J 7 bases short, with 7 bases between. Germline V gene data show CDR1 as MGHDK and CDR2 as SYGVNS. The 5'RACE template-switching step produced TCR cDNA and added a universal primer site and UMIs. TCRdb reanalysed the 5' RACE reads using MiXCR and keeps one entry per CDR3 protein. The table lists roughly 520,000 distinct CDR3 sequences, just over 20% of them singletons. This TCR was recovered from a man between 18 and 35 years old who received the YFV17D yellow fever vaccine. The V call is TRBV25-1, the J call TRBJ1-4; D not certain. The source was PBMCs, collected 20 to 25 days after the first yellow fever vaccination. CDR3 sequence reads: CASSELKSEKLFF. In DNA, the CDR3 is TGTGCCAGCAGTGAATTAAAAAGTGAAAAACTGTTTTTT.